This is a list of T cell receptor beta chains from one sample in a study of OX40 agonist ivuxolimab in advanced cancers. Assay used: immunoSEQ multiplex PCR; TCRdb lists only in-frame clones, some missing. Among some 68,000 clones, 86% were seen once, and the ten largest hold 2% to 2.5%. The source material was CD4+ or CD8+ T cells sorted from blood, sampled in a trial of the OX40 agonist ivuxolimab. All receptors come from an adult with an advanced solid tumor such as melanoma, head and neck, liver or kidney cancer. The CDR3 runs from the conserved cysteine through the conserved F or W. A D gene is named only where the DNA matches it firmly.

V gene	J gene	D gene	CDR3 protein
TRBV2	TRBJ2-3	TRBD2	CASSFSSRLAGADTQYF
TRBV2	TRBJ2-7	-	CASSEEGIRSYEQYF
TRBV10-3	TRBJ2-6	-	CAIGSSGANVLTF
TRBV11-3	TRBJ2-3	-	CASSLGGISTDTQYF
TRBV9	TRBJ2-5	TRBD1	CASSLGQGRETQYF
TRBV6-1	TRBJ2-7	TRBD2	CASRIGLAELREQYF
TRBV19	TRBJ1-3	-	CASSNRQFYSGNTIYF
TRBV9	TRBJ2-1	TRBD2	CASSFRGASGESYEQFF
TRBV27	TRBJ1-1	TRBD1	CASSLSGTGNTEAFF
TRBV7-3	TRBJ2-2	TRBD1	CASSLVQGDWSGTGELFF
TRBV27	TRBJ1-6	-	CASSQGGSGPYNSPLHF
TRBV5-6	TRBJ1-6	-	CASSLAGGVRNSPLHF
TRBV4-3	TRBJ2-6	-	CASSQEWTSGANVLTF
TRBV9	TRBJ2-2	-	CASSVETSTGELFF
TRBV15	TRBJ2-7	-	CATSRDGGYEQYF
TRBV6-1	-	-	CASSVSASSYEQYF
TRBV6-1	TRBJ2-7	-	CACNPSSYEQYF
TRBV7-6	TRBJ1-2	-	CASSRRGTDGYTF
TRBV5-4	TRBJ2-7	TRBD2	CASSSQTSGRLNEQYF
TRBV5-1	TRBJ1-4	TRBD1	CASSLGQGSGKLFF
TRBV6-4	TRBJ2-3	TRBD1	CASSANQGATQYF
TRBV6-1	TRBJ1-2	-	CASSSTNANYGYTF
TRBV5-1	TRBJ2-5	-	CASSLGPSEETQYF
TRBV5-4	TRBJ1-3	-	CASSLGVGSGNTIYF
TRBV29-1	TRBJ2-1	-	CSVSRNLGYNEQFF
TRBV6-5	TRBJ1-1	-	CASSYEQAGRAFF
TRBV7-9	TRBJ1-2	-	CASSSPYRTFNYGYTF
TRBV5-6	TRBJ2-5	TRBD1	CASSFPGQGHGQETQYF